The 9 T cell receptor beta chains below come from one sample, sequenced in a study of graft-versus-host responses after intestinal transplantation (dated by TCRdb to about 2021). Library creation used the immunoSEQ multiplex PCR assay. TCRdb took over this immuneACCESS table, retaining in-frame rearrangements with V and J assigned. Such tables are incomplete; in checked studies, under half of the missing clones stem from an unresolved V gene, and the remainder is unexplained. The sample has a few thousand clones on record, about 80% of them singletons. The ten top clones hold around 7.8% of the sample. Dithiothreitol, EDTA incubations and collagenase D digestion were used to isolate intraepithelial and lamina propria lymphocytes from graft specimens. This sample comprised ileum tissue, obtained around 120 days after intestinal transplantation. These receptors all stem from a human patient who received an intestinal transplant, so some T cells may come from the graft donor.

V is TRBV5-1 and J is TRBJ2-5, with 8 nucleotides matching TRBD1. The J call is doubtful: the DNA matches TRBJ2-7 better. This CDR3 has 15 residues. Germline V gene data show CDR1 as SGHRS and CDR2 as YFSETQ. CDR3: CASSGYRGQADEQYF. The CDR3 DNA is TGCGCCAGCAGCGGATACAGGGGACAGGCGGACGAGCAGTACTTC.

CDR3 residues: CASSLAGPRGTYEQYF. In nucleotides, the CDR3 is TGTGCCAGCAGCTTAGCTGGCCCGAGAGGGACCTACGAGCAGTACTTC. The chain carries TRBV7-9 and TRBJ2-7; possibly TRBD2 for D (5 bases). The germline V and J ends were trimmed by 0 bases and 2 bases, with 14 bases remaining between them. Per germline, CDR1 SEHNR and CDR2 FQNEAQ (reference sequence). The CDR3 contains 16 residues.

The CDR3 sequence is CASSDSTSGGADTQYF. The DNA of the CDR3 is TGTGCCAGCAGTGACTCGACTAGCGGGGGGGCAGATACGCAGTATTTT. The V call is TRBV6-4, the J call TRBJ2-3; TRBD2 matches at 14 bases. Per germline, CDR1 MRHNA and CDR2 SNTAGT. The CDR3 covers 16 residues. Trimming removed 0 bases from V and 4 bases from J; junction bases left unmatched: 0.

This chain links TRBV27 with TRBJ1-6; 9 positions match TRBD1. J lost 10 bases, V lost 5 bases, and 6 bases had no gene match. This CDR3 region has 14 residues. CDR1 is MNHEY, CDR2 SMNVEV, per germline (reference sequence). The CDR3 loop reads CASSPGDRDSPLHF. The CDR3 nucleotides are TGTGCCAGCAGTCCCGGGGACAGGGACTCACCCCTCCACTTT.

The chain joins TRBV5-1 to TRBJ2-2, with 7 nucleotides matching TRBD2. This CDR3 contains 15 residues. Germline trimming cut 3 bases from V and 3 bases from J; bases unmatched to any gene: 5. Germline V gene data show CDR1 as SGHRS and CDR2 as YFSETQ. The CDR3 here is CASSWSSGYTGELFF. DNA for the CDR3: TGCGCCAGCAGCTGGTCTAGCGGATACACCGGGGAGCTGTTTTTT.

The rearrangement links TRBV6-5 to TRBJ1-1; 7 bases are a match to TRBD1. The ends lost 5 bases at V and 5 bases at J; junction bases unmatched: 11. This CDR3 comprises 15 residues. Per the germline V gene, CDR1 is MNHEY and CDR2 is SVGAGI. The CDR3 here is CASSAQQGLGTEAFF. CDR3 nucleotide sequence: TGTGCCAGCAGTGCACAACAGGGGCTCGGGACTGAAGCTTTCTTT.

The chain has TRBV9 and TRBJ2-3; 7 bases agree with TRBD1. Germline lookup yields CDR1 SGDLS and CDR2 YYNGEE. J was trimmed by 0 bases and V by 0 bases; bases with no gene match: 4. This CDR3 region has 16 residues. Here the CDR3 DNA reads TGTGCCAGCAGCGTAGGGACAGGCCTTAGCACAGATACGCAGTATTTT. Protein product: CASSVGTGLSTDTQYF.

This chain connects TRBV5-6 to TRBJ1-3; perhaps TRBD1 as D (6 bases). This CDR3 is 15 amino acids long. V lost 0 bases and J lost 4, with 11 bases in between. CDR1 is SGHDT, CDR2 YYEEEE, per germline. CDR3 in DNA: TGTGCCAGCAGCTTGGCCGGGGGGCGCGGAAACACCATATATTTT. It codes for CASSLAGGRGNTIYF.

This chain links TRBV10-1 with TRBJ2-2; D is unresolved. Trimming cost V 3 bases and J 4 bases, with 9 bases left between them. CDR1 WNHNN and CDR2 SYGVQD come from the germline V gene (reference sequence). This CDR3 comprises 14 residues. The CDR3 loop is CASSDVGSTGELFF. DNA of the CDR3: TGCGCCAGCAGTGATGTAGGTAGCACCGGGGAGCTGTTTTTT.